What follows are 28 T cell receptor beta chains derived from one specimen sequenced in a study of regulatory T cells in long-lasting Graves disease. Time point: newly diagnosed GD, antithyroid drugs for less than 3 months. Extracted RNA from PBMCs served as the source of the TCR library. Arm-PCR with iRepertoire HTBI primers amplified the CDR3 regions for these TCR beta libraries. TCRdb redid the calling of the multiplex PCR reads with MiXCR, one entry per CDR3 protein. The sample consists of 300,000 to 400,000 distinct CDR3 sequences, over 15% of them appearing once. The material sequenced was peripheral blood mononuclear cells (PBMCs), taken at new diagnosis, from a patient treated with antithyroid drugs. The receptor set was obtained from a female donor with Graves disease.

Ten or more counts support this clonotype. The rearrangement joins TRBV5-6 to TRBJ1-4; a weak D match, TRBD1 (6 bases). Trimming shortened V by 3 bases and J by 5 bases, and 11 bases separated the two germline ends. The CDR3 has 14 residues. Germline lookup yields CDR1 SGHDT and CDR2 YYEEEE. This CDR3 is CASSWGTRNEKLFF. In nucleotides, the CDR3 is TGTGCCAGCAGCTGGGGGACAAGAAATGAAAAACTGTTTTTT.

The sample holds many counts of this clonotype. The J gene is TRBJ2-1, the V gene TRBV2; 9 nucleotides line up with TRBD2. The germline V gene encodes CDR1 SNHLY and CDR2 FYNNEI. The CDR3 has 15 residues. V lost 6 bases and J lost 2; bases outside the gene matches: 5. For the CDR3, the DNA is TGTGCCAGCAGCCCGACTAGCGGAGCCTACAATGAGCAGTTCTTC. It specifies CASSPTSGAYNEQFF.

V is TRBV6-9 and J is TRBJ2-5, with a tentative D call TRBD1 (5 bases). The germline CDR1 and CDR2 sequences are MNHGY and SVAAGI. The length of the CDR3 is 16 residues. The V gene lost 3 bases and the J gene lost 4 bases, with 18 bases spanning the gap. DNA of the CDR3: TGTGCCAGCAGTTACTCTTGGCAGGGTGGTATAGAGACCCAGTACTTC. Translated, it gives CASSYSWQGGIETQYF.

In this sample, this clonotype turned up many times. The rearrangement uses TRBV28 and TRBJ2-1, with 10 bases matching TRBD2. CDR1 is MDHEN and CDR2 is SYDVKM in the germline V gene. V shed 2 bases, J shed 3 bases, and the junction held 4 bases outside the gene matches. CDR3 length: 16 amino acids. The CDR3 protein is CASSLISSGGYNEQFF. DNA of the CDR3: TGTGCCAGCAGTTTAATCTCTAGCGGGGGCTACAATGAGCAGTTCTTC.

V is TRBV7-9 and J is TRBJ1-1, with D unresolved. With 8 bases removed from V and 1 base from J, the gap between germline ends came to 11 bases. The germline CDR1 and CDR2 sequences are SEHNR and FQNEAQ (reference sequence). The CDR3 length is 13 residues. The CDR3 spells CASRPGKNTEAFF. Here the CDR3 DNA reads TGTGCCAGCCGCCCGGGAAAGAACACTGAAGCTTTCTTT.

Ten or more counts support this clonotype. The chain is built from TRBV6-1 and TRBJ1-5; D call uncertain. The CDR3 contains 14 residues. The ends were cut back, 2 bases at V and 6 bases at J, with 11 bases in the middle. Germline lookup yields CDR1 MNHNS and CDR2 SASEGT. Written as DNA, the CDR3 is TGTGCCAGCAGTGAAAAGAGGGAAGGTCAGCCCCAGCATTTT. This encodes CASSEKREGQPQHF.

CDR3 sequence: CASSPGGQATDTQYF. The CDR3 nucleotides read TGTGCCAGCAGTCCAGGGGGGCAAGCCACAGATACGCAGTATTTT. The V gene is TRBV7-8, the J gene TRBJ2-3; a weak D match, TRBD1 (7 bases). This CDR3 spans 15 amino acids. Between the trimmed V and J ends, which lost 6 bases and 2 bases, there was a span of 15 bases. Germline CDR1 reads SGHVS; CDR2 reads FQNEAQ.

This clonotype was seen many times. This chain connects TRBV6-1 to TRBJ2-2, with D possibly TRBD2 on 6 matching bases. The V gene lost 5 bases and the J gene lost 2 bases, with 21 bases spanning the gap. Germline CDR1 is MNHNS and CDR2 is SASEGT. The CDR3 is 18 amino acids. The CDR3 sequence is CASSRHGAGMANTGELFF. DNA for the CDR3: TGTGCCAGCAGTCGACATGGGGCGGGAATGGCCAACACCGGGGAGCTGTTTTTT.

V is TRBV12-3 or TRBV12-4 and J is TRBJ1-1; 11 nucleotides align to TRBD1. This CDR3 comprises 16 residues. Trimming removed 3 bases from V and 2 bases from J; junction bases left unmatched: 5. The CDR3 sequence is CASSFRDRGTNTEAFF. Written as DNA, the CDR3 is TGTGCCAGCAGTTTTAGGGACAGGGGGACTAACACTGAAGCTTTCTTT.

This clonotype was seen repeatedly, ten times or more. This chain links TRBV19 with TRBJ2-7; 12 bases align to TRBD2. The germline CDR1 and CDR2 sequences are LNHDA and SQIVND (reference sequence). Trimming took 2 bases from V and 4 from J; bases not matched to a gene: 6. CDR3 length: 16 residues. The CDR3, as DNA: TGTGCCAGTAGTATATCGGAGACTAGCGGGAGTTACGAGCAGTACTTC. This gives the protein CASSISETSGSYEQYF.

The sample holds many counts of this clonotype. This chain links TRBV11-2 with TRBJ2-7; 7 bases align to TRBD1. Germline loops: CDR1 SGHAT, CDR2 FQNNGV. This CDR3 is 15 amino acids long. V dropped 3 bases and J dropped 4; count of bases not matched to a gene: 9. This chain's CDR3 is CASSFAGTALYEQYF. DNA for the CDR3: TGTGCCAGCAGCTTTGCCGGGACAGCTTTGTACGAGCAGTACTTC.

The chain carries TRBV2 and TRBJ1-2, with TRBD1 matching over 7 bases. V dropped 4 bases and J dropped 4; count of bases not matched to a gene: 6. There are 14 residues in the CDR3. Germline-derived CDR1 and CDR2 are SNHLY and FYNNEI. CDR3 sequence (DNA): TGTGCCAGCAGTGTACAGGGGATAAGCTATGGCTACACCTTC. It yields the protein CASSVQGISYGYTF.

This clonotype was seen more than once but under ten times. This chain uses TRBV5-6 with TRBJ2-7; 10 nucleotides align to TRBD1. Trimming took 3 bases from V and 3 from J; bases not matched to a gene: 3. Germline CDR1 reads SGHDT; CDR2 reads YYEEEE. CDR3 size: 14 residues. The CDR3 coding sequence is TGTGCCAGCAGCTCGGGACAGGGGTACTACGAGCAGTACTTC. Amino acids: CASSSGQGYYEQYF.

This clonotype came up once. This may come from a read error, since a much larger clone is one base off. The chain combines TRBV27 with TRBJ1-2; D not resolved. The CDR3 is 12 residues long. The V and J ends lost 4 bases and 10 bases respectively, with 13 bases between them. Germline V gene lookup returns CDR1 MNHEY and CDR2 SMNVEV (reference sequence). The DNA of the CDR3 is TGTGCCAGCAGTTCCCTGAGTGTGGACTACACCTTC. Protein sequence: CASSSLSVDYTF.

This clonotype was picked up a small number of times. CDR3 nucleotides: TGTGCCAGCAGGTCTGGTGGGACAGGGGGCTACGAGCAGTACTTC. Translating gives CASRSGGTGGYEQYF. The chain couples TRBV13 to TRBJ2-7; 11 bases line up with TRBD1. V dropped 6 bases and J dropped 3; count of bases not matched to a gene: 7. CDR3 length: 15 amino acids. The germline gives CDR1 PRHDT, CDR2 FYEKMQ (reference sequence).

On this clonotype itself: A far larger clone is just one base off, so this is likely a read error. The chain joins TRBV10-1 to TRBJ2-1; TRBD1 agrees at 7 bases. This CDR3 has 13 residues. The germline V gene has CDR1 WNHNN and CDR2 SYGVQD (reference sequence). This CDR3 is CASSDRTYNEQSF. The CDR3, as DNA: TGTGCCAGCTCGGACAGGACTTACAATGAGCAGTCCTTC.

This clonotype was seen repeatedly, ten times or more. The rearrangement links TRBV11-2 to TRBJ2-1; D gene unclear. The V and J ends lost 0 bases and 7 bases respectively, with 7 bases between them. Germline-derived CDR1 and CDR2 are SGHAT and FQNNGV. The CDR3 is made up of 13 amino acids. In nucleotides, the CDR3 is TGTGCCAGCAGCTTAGATCTGGGAAATGAGCAGTTCTTC. As protein: CASSLDLGNEQFF.

This clonotype was seen ten or more times. This chain links TRBV6-1 with TRBJ2-7; D is possibly TRBD1 (6 bases). The CDR3 sequence is 15 residues long. V lost 4 bases and J 1 base, leaving 14 bases between the germline ends. From germline, CDR1 is MNHNS and CDR2 SASEGT. The CDR3 loop is CASSAHPQGSYEQYF. The CDR3 region has the DNA TGTGCCAGCAGTGCCCACCCACAGGGATCCTACGAGCAGTACTTC.

This clonotype was counted between two and nine times. A much larger clone lies one base from this, so it may be a read error. This chain links TRBV28 with TRBJ2-5; D might be TRBD1 or TRBD2, each matching 6 bases. Germline V gives CDR1 MDHEN, CDR2 SYDVKM. The CDR3 runs 14 residues. Written as DNA, the CDR3 is TGTGCCAGCAACTGGTGGGGGGCCCAAGAGACCCAGCACTTC. Encoded protein: CASNWWGAQETQHF. The variable domain in full, completed from reference TRBV28 and TRBJ2-5, reads DVKVTQSSRYLVKRTGEKVFLECVQDMDHENMFWYRQDPGLGLRLIYFSYDVKMKEKGDIPEGYSVSREKKERFSLILESASTNQTSMYLCASNWWGAQETQHFGPGTRLLVL.

There are a few counts of this clonotype. For the CDR3, the DNA is TGTGCCAGCAGCTTGGCCGGACAGGGGGCCTCCTACGAGCAGTACTTC. Translated: CASSLAGQGASYEQYF. The rearrangement links TRBV5-4 to TRBJ2-7, with 11 nucleotides matching TRBD1. The CDR3 runs 16 residues. Germline CDR1 is SGHNT and CDR2 is YYREEE (reference sequence). The ends lost 0 bases at V and 0 bases at J; junction bases unmatched: 2.

In its sample, this clonotype was seen many times. The chain joins TRBV12-3 or TRBV12-4 to TRBJ1-5; 9 nucleotides match TRBD1. After removal of 6 bases from V and 2 bases from J, the junction contained 5 bases not matched to a gene. CDR3 length equals 15 residues. CDR3 protein: CASSQTGGGNQPQHF. The CDR3, as DNA: TGTGCCAGCAGCCAGACAGGGGGAGGCAATCAGCCCCAGCATTTT.

This clonotype was recorded many times. The chain has TRBV9 and TRBJ1-2; 9 bases align to TRBD1. CDR3 size: 13 residues. Losses at the gene ends were 4 bases for V and 8 bases for J; bases not matched to a gene: 6. CDR1 is SGDLS and CDR2 is YYNGEE in the germline V gene. CDR3 nucleotides: TGTGCCAGCAGCTCGTGGACAGGGGAAGGCTACACCTTC. Its translation: CASSSWTGEGYTF.

To note about this clonotype: The conserved closing phenylalanine or tryptophan is absent in this CDR3, likely reflecting a read error. The rearrangement links TRBV6-1 to TRBJ1-5; D is unclear. V lost 1 base, J lost 5 bases, and 9 bases lay in between. CDR1 and CDR2 (germline): MNHNS, SASEGT. This CDR3 region has 14 residues. CDR3 nucleotide sequence: TGTGCCAGCAGTGAAGGGGGAAATGATCAGCCCCAGCATCTT. Protein: CASSEGGNDQPQHL.

This clonotype turned up a few times. This chain uses TRBV4-2 with TRBJ2-7; unclear D gene. CDR3 length equals 18 residues. V lost 0 bases, J lost 3 bases, and 21 bases lay in between. In germline, CDR1 is LGHNA, CDR2 YNFKEQ. The CDR3 sequence: CASSQDPLATGLGYEQYF. The CDR3 DNA sequence: TGTGCCAGCAGCCAAGATCCTCTTGCTACGGGCTTGGGCTACGAGCAGTACTTC.

Concerning this clonotype itself: An end of the junction differs from the germline gene, which may be a read error. This chain links TRBV14 with TRBJ2-3, with no clear D. Germline V gene data show CDR1 as SGHDN and CDR2 as FVKESK. This CDR3 is 11 amino acids long. In DNA, the CDR3 is TGTGCCAGCAGCCAAGGAGCGCTATTAAACTTT. Translation gives CASSQGALLNF.

This clonotype has a handful of counts. The rearrangement uses TRBV29-1 and TRBJ1-1; possible D gene TRBD1, 5 bases. This CDR3 is 14 amino acids long. Trimming left V 5 bases short and J 1 base short, with 14 bases between. Germline lookup yields CDR1 SQVTM and CDR2 ANQGSEA. DNA of the CDR3: TGCAGCGTTAAAAGGGGCTTGGGGAACACTGAAGCTTTCTTT. Protein sequence: CSVKRGLGNTEAFF.

Note on this clonotype: Just one base apart from a much larger clone, this may be a read error. The chain combines TRBV7-2 with TRBJ2-5; 15 bases match TRBD2. Germline V CDR1 and CDR2: SGHTA, FQGNSA. The CDR3 totals 17 residues. V lost 3 bases, J lost 11 bases, and 13 bases stayed unmatched. In DNA, the CDR3 is TGTGCCAGCAGCTTGGGACTAGCGGGAGGTTACTACAATGAGCAGTACTTC. This sequence encodes CASSLGLAGGYYNEQYF.

As regards this clonotype: The conserved phenylalanine or tryptophan is not found at the CDR3 terminus, so this likely reflects a read error. The rearrangement uses TRBV7-2 and TRBJ2-3; D may be TRBD2 (5 bases). Trimming shortened V by 1 base and J by 6 bases, and 14 bases separated the two germline ends. The germline V gene encodes CDR1 SGHTA and CDR2 FQGNSA. The CDR3 has 15 amino acids. The CDR3 DNA reads as TGTGCCAGCAGCTTAGAGGCCCGAGCGGCGGATACGCAGTATTTG. Its protein is CASSLEARAADTQYL.